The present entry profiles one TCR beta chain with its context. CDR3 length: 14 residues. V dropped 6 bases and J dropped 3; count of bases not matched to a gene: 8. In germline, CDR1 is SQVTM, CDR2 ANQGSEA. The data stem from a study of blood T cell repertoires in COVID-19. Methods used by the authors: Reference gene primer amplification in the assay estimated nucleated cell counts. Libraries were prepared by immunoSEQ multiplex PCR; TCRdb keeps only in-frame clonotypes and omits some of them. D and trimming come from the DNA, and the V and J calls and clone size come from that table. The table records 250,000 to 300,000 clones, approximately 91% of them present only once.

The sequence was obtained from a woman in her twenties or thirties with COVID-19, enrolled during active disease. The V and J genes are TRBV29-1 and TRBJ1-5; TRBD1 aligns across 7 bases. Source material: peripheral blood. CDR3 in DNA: TGCAGCGTGGGGGACAGCACTTTCAATCAGCCCCAGCATTTT. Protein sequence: CSVGDSTFNQPQHF.